Below are 2 T cell receptor beta chains sequenced from a single sample in a study of blood T cells in healthy people across ages. Next came a second PCR, run for about 6 to 11 cycles, which used a sample-barcoded 5' primer along with a J-beta primer mix. TCRdb processed the 5' RACE reads anew with MiXCR; each CDR3 protein has one entry. The sample contains some 900,000 distinct CDR3 sequences, about 48% of which appear only once. The sequenced sample consisted of blood. These receptors all come from a man aged 30-40 years in good health.

The gene calls are TRBV5-4 and TRBJ1-3; D unclear. Trimming took 1 base from V and 0 from J, leaving 8 bases between them. Germline V gives CDR1 SGHNT, CDR2 YYREEE (reference sequence). CDR3 length equals 15 residues. Here the CDR3 reads CASSLKGSSGNTIYF. DNA of the CDR3: TGTGCCAGCAGCTTGAAAGGAAGCTCTGGAAACACCATATATTTT.

The J gene is TRBJ1-2, the V gene TRBV3-1; D perhaps matches TRBD1 (6 bases). Germline V gene lookup returns CDR1 LGHDT and CDR2 YNNKEL (reference sequence). Trimming took off 7 bases at V and 4 bases at J, with 13 bases between the two ends. The CDR3 extends over 13 amino acids. The CDR3 protein is CASKQGQGYGYTF. The CDR3 DNA is TGTGCCAGCAAACAGGGTCAGGGCTATGGCTACACCTTC.